The 7 T cell receptor beta chains in this list originate from one sample, sequenced in a study of blood T cell repertoires in COVID-19. Clones were read by immunoSEQ multiplex PCR, and TCRdb kept only the in-frame ones, dropping some. This repertoire shows a few hundred thousand clones, roughly 85% found once; its top ten account for roughly 4.5%. Sequences were obtained from peripheral blood. These receptors were obtained from a man in his sixties who had recovered from COVID-19.

CDR3 sequence reads: CASRPWGQGYEQYF. The CDR3 DNA is TGTGCCAGCAGACCCTGGGGGCAGGGTTACGAGCAGTACTTC. V and J are TRBV27 and TRBJ2-7; weak D call: TRBD1 (6 bases). CDR1 is MNHEY and CDR2 is SMNVEV in the germline V gene (reference sequence). This CDR3 region has 14 residues. Between the trimmed V and J ends, which lost 6 bases and 4 bases, there was a span of 16 bases.

This chain joins TRBV18 and TRBJ1-1; tentatively, D is TRBD1 (5 bases). Per the germline V gene, CDR1 is KGHSH and CDR2 is LQKENI. Between the trimmed V and J ends, which lost 2 bases and 0 bases, there was a span of 13 bases. The CDR3 spans 16 residues. The CDR3 DNA follows: TGTGCCAGCTCACCAAGGTCGGCAGGGATGAACACTGAAGCTTTCTTT. This encodes CASSPRSAGMNTEAFF.

This clone was counted only a few times. The chain joins TRBV19 to TRBJ2-7, with 7 bases matching TRBD2. Looked up from germline, CDR1 is LNHDA and CDR2 is SQIVND (reference sequence). The CDR3 contains 13 residues. The V and J ends lost 4 bases and 6 bases, in that order; junction bases with no gene match: 6. In nucleotides, the CDR3 is TGTGCCAGTAGTACCCTCCCGGGGGGCGAGCAGTACTTC. Protein: CASSTLPGGEQYF. The full variable domain, with the rest looked up from reference TRBV19 and TRBJ2-7, is DGGITQSPKYLFRKEGQNVTLSCEQNLNHDAMYWYRQDPGQGLRLIYYSQIVNDFQKGDIAEGYSVSREKKESFPLTVTSAQKNPTAFYLCASSTLPGGEQYFGPGTRLTVT.

This rearrangement joins TRBV28 to TRBJ2-7; D may be TRBD1 (6 bases). Between the trimmed V and J ends, which lost 3 bases and 2 bases, there was a span of 14 bases. Germline CDR1 is MDHEN and CDR2 is SYDVKM. The CDR3 is made up of 15 amino acids. The CDR3 region has the DNA TGTGCCAGCAGTTTCCCTTTGGGGGCCGCCTACGAGCAGTACTTC. It yields the protein CASSFPLGAAYEQYF.

J is TRBJ1-1 and V is TRBV3-1 (or the pseudogene TRBV3-2); 7 bases fit TRBD1. The CDR3 spans 16 residues. The V gene end was trimmed by 0 bases and the J gene end by 4 bases; junction bases not matched to a gene: 8. Looked up from germline, CDR1 is LGHDT and CDR2 is YNNKEL (reference sequence). The CDR3 DNA follows: TGTGCCAGCAGCCAAGAAATAGGGACAGTGAGCACTGAAGCTTTCTTT. It specifies CASSQEIGTVSTEAFF.

CDR3 protein: CSASGDRGLRTSRYEQYF. CDR3 nucleotide sequence: TGCAGTGCTAGTGGCGACAGGGGGCTTAGGACTAGCAGGTACGAGCAGTACTTC. This chain joins TRBV20-1 and TRBJ2-7, with TRBD1 identical over 10 bases. CDR1 DFQATT and CDR2 SNEGSKA come from the germline V gene (reference sequence). V shed 3 bases, J shed 4 bases, and the junction held 18 bases outside the gene matches. CDR3 length: 18 amino acids.

CDR3 nucleotides: TGTGCCAGCAGTTTGCCTACAGGGAGGAACACTGAAGCTTTCTTT. Its protein is CASSLPTGRNTEAFF. V and J are TRBV28 and TRBJ1-1, with D tentatively TRBD1 (6 bases). The CDR3 is made up of 15 amino acids. Trimming stripped 3 bases from V and 1 base from J, with 12 bases between. Per the germline V gene, CDR1 is MDHEN and CDR2 is SYDVKM.